Shown below are 18 T cell receptor beta chains from a single sample sequenced in a study of blood T cells in healthy people across ages. The authors ran a second PCR of about 6 to 11 cycles using a sample-barcoded 5' primer and a J-beta primer mix. TCRdb processed the 5' RACE reads anew with MiXCR; each CDR3 protein has one entry. There are 1.5 million or so distinct CDR3 sequences in the sample; about 42% occur only once, and under 5% lies in the top ten. Sequenced material: blood. The source of these receptors is a woman aged 18-35 years in good health.

The chain couples TRBV4-1 to TRBJ2-3; D may correspond to TRBD1 or TRBD2 (5 bases each). Germline CDR1 is MGHRA and CDR2 is YSYEKL. CDR3 size: 17 residues. The V and J ends lost 5 bases and 1 base respectively, with 19 bases between them. Written as DNA, the CDR3 is TGCGCCAGCAGCAAACTTGGTGGGCGAGGGGGCACAGATACGCAGTATTTT. It codes for CASSKLGGRGGTDTQYF.

This chain uses TRBV24-1 with TRBJ2-7; D unresolved. The CDR3 runs to 12 residues. Germline CDR1 reads KGHDR; CDR2 reads SFDVKD. Trimming stripped 3 bases from V and 3 bases from J, with 5 bases between. For the CDR3, the DNA is TGTGCCACCAGTGATGCCGACTACGAGCAGTACTTC. It specifies CATSDADYEQYF.

The V and J genes are TRBV15 and TRBJ2-1; TRBD2 matches at 12 bases. Unmatched junction bases numbered 9, after V lost 0 bases and J lost 6 bases. Germline CDR1 LNHNV, CDR2 YYDKDF (reference sequence). The CDR3 runs 18 residues. CDR3 amino acids: CATSRDRTSGGTINEQFF. The CDR3 DNA sequence: TGTGCCACCAGCAGAGATCGTACTAGCGGGGGGACGATCAATGAGCAGTTCTTC.

The chain employs TRBV20-1 and TRBJ2-1; a weak D match, TRBD2 (5 bases). The CDR3 totals 17 residues. Germline CDR1 reads DFQATT; CDR2 reads SNEGSKA (reference sequence). V lost 1 base, J lost 3 bases, and 19 bases lay in between. CDR3: CSARALPGSQFYNEQFF. Written as DNA, the CDR3 is TGCAGTGCTAGAGCGCTACCGGGATCTCAATTCTACAATGAGCAGTTCTTC.

This clonotype was observed a handful of times. The genes are TRBV6-5 and TRBJ2-2, with 7 nucleotides matching TRBD2. This CDR3 contains 14 residues. Trimming cost V 5 bases and J 3 bases; bases outside gene matches: 3. Germline V CDR1 and CDR2: MNHEY, SVGAGI. For the CDR3, the DNA is TGTGCCAGCAGTCGACTAGCTGACACCGGGGAGCTGTTTTTT. It encodes CASSRLADTGELFF.

The chain has TRBV12-5 and TRBJ1-1, with unresolved D. CDR1 is LGHNT, CDR2 FRNRAP, per germline. V was clipped by 5 bases and J by 5 bases, with 18 bases between them. CDR3 length equals 15 residues. This CDR3 reads CASGPPGRRRTEAFF. CDR3 nucleotides: TGTGCTAGTGGTCCCCCCGGACGCCGGCGAACTGAAGCTTTCTTT.

This chain links TRBV2 with TRBJ2-7, with TRBD1 matching over 9 bases. Germline CDR1 is SNHLY and CDR2 is FYNNEI. This CDR3 has 13 amino acids. Trimming removed 5 bases from V and 7 bases from J; junction bases left unmatched: 6. CDR3 DNA: TGTGCCAGCAGTCGGGACAGGGATTTGGAGCAGTACTTC. Protein product: CASSRDRDLEQYF.

This clonotype has a handful of counts. This rearrangement joins TRBV9 to TRBJ2-3; perhaps TRBD2 as D (5 bases). CDR3 length equals 15 residues. Trimming pared 1 base from V and 4 bases from J, leaving 13 bases between. Per germline, CDR1 SGDLS and CDR2 YYNGEE. Here the CDR3 reads CASSVLSSSPDTQYF. The CDR3 DNA sequence: TGTGCCAGCAGCGTATTGTCTAGCTCCCCAGATACGCAGTATTTT.

Only a few counts were recorded for this clonotype. The chain employs TRBV4-1 and TRBJ1-2; a possible D gene is TRBD1 (6 bases). The CDR3 is 15 amino acids. V lost 2 bases and J 4 bases, leaving 14 bases between the germline ends. Germline CDR1 and CDR2: MGHRA and YSYEKL. The CDR3 DNA reads TGCGCCAGCAGCCAACCGACAGGCCAGCCCTATGGCTACACCTTC. Protein product: CASSQPTGQPYGYTF.

The chain has TRBV18 and TRBJ1-2; D is possibly TRBD1 (5 bases). The CDR3 loop spans 13 amino acids. The germline V gene encodes CDR1 KGHSH and CDR2 LQKENI. V gave up 0 bases and J gave up 5 bases, with 7 bases separating them. The CDR3 reads CASSPPTGYGYTF. For the CDR3, the DNA is TGTGCCAGCTCACCACCCACAGGTTATGGCTACACCTTC.

The chain uses TRBV5-1 and TRBJ2-2; 11 bases line up with TRBD1. J gave up 4 bases and V 4 bases, and 6 bases lay outside the gene matches. Germline V CDR1 and CDR2: SGHRS, YFSETQ. This CDR3 has 16 residues. CDR3 bases: TGCGCCAGCAGCATCGGGACAGGGGGGACCACCGGGGAGCTGTTTTTT. Its translation: CASSIGTGGTTGELFF.

Remarks on this clonotype: At one end the junction does not follow the germline gene, possibly because of a read error. The V and J genes are TRBV6-6 and TRBJ1-5; 7 positions match TRBD1. The CDR3 is 14 amino acids. Per the germline V gene, CDR1 is MNHNY and CDR2 is SVGAGI (reference sequence). The CDR3: CTSINRGGNQPQHF. CDR3 coding DNA: TGTACCAGCATAAACAGGGGAGGCAATCAGCCCCAGCATTTT.

The chain joins TRBV7-9 to TRBJ2-3; unclear D gene. The CDR3 consists of 13 residues. V lost 8 bases and J lost 9, with 18 bases in between. CDR1 is SEHNR, CDR2 FQNEAQ, per germline (reference sequence). CDR3 loop: CASCALDPATQYF. CDR3 bases: TGTGCCAGCTGCGCCCTCGACCCGGCGACGCAGTATTTT.

This clonotype was seen a few times. V usage is TRBV29-1 and J usage is TRBJ2-1; 10 bases are shared with TRBD2. Germline CDR1 is SQVTM and CDR2 is ANQGSEA. This CDR3 has 16 amino acids. The ends lost 1 base at V and 7 bases at J; junction bases unmatched: 10. CDR3 loop: CSVEGLELAGMNEQFF. CDR3 nucleotides: TGCAGCGTTGAAGGATTAGAACTAGCGGGAATGAATGAGCAGTTCTTC.

The chain has TRBV28 and TRBJ2-3, with 8 positions matching TRBD2. The CDR3 extends over 16 amino acids. Germline V gives CDR1 MDHEN, CDR2 SYDVKM. The V gene end was trimmed by 7 bases and the J gene end by 1 base; junction bases not matched to a gene: 10. The CDR3 here is CASNTGIAGRTDTQYF. As DNA, the CDR3 is TGTGCCAGCAACACTGGGATAGCGGGGCGCACAGATACGCAGTATTTT.

V and J are TRBV3-1 and TRBJ2-1; D ambiguous. The CDR3 is 14 amino acids. V gave up 2 bases and J gave up 12 bases, with 17 bases separating them. The germline V gene encodes CDR1 LGHDT and CDR2 YNNKEL (reference sequence). The CDR3 reads CASSQNQTPKTQFF. In DNA, the CDR3 is TGTGCCAGCAGCCAAAACCAGACACCAAAAACGCAGTTCTTC.

The rearrangement uses TRBV10-3 and TRBJ2-1; no clear D gene. CDR1 and CDR2 from the germline V gene are ENHRY and SYGVKD. Trimming pared 0 bases from V and 0 bases from J, leaving 9 bases between. The CDR3 is 16 residues long. The CDR3 bases are TGTGCCATCAGTGAGTCCGTCAGCAGCTCCTACAATGAGCAGTTCTTC. Translated, it gives CAISESVSSSYNEQFF.

CDR3 nucleotides: TGCAGCGTTGCATCTCGGCAGGCAGCTGGAGCTTTCTTT. This translates into CSVASRQAAGAFF. The genes are TRBV29-1 and TRBJ1-1; D is ambiguous. Between the trimmed V and J ends, which lost 4 bases and 10 bases, there was a span of 19 bases. The CDR3 length is 13 residues. The germline V gene encodes CDR1 SQVTM and CDR2 ANQGSEA.